This passage covers 20 T cell receptor beta chains from one sample sequenced in a study of blood T cell repertoires in COVID-19. The method was immunoSEQ multiplex PCR; TCRdb's version includes in-frame clones alone and lacks a portion of them. The data hold under 200,000 clones, with 70% to 85% observed a single time. Material: peripheral blood. These receptors were taken from a man in his fifties or sixties who had recovered from COVID-19.

This chain uses TRBV7-6 with TRBJ1-1; TRBD1 matches at 7 bases. The J segment lost 2 bases and the V segment lost 5 bases, leaving 5 bases of the junction unmatched. CDR1 is SGHVS and CDR2 is FNYEAQ in the germline V gene. This CDR3 is built from 14 residues. CDR3 region: CASSAGTANTEAFF. The CDR3 nucleotides read TGTGCCAGCAGCGCCGGGACAGCTAACACTGAAGCTTTCTTT.

This chain links TRBV21-1 with TRBJ2-7; the table gives TRBD2 as D, unverified against the DNA. TRBV21-1 is a documented pseudogene. The CDR3 extends over 18 amino acids. The CDR3, as DNA: TGTGCCAGCAGCAAACCCCCCCCTCTGGCGGGACCCTGCTACGAGCAGTACTTC. It specifies CASSKPPPLAGPCYEQYF.

The gene calls are TRBV11-2 and TRBJ2-7, with no clear D. Trimming took 3 bases from V and 4 from J, leaving 7 bases between them. Germline CDR1 and CDR2: SGHAT and FQNNGV. The CDR3 is 12 amino acids. The CDR3 reads CASSFPSYEQYF. CDR3 in DNA: TGTGCCAGCAGCTTCCCCTCGTACGAGCAGTACTTC.

V and J are TRBV5-6 and TRBJ1-5; 12 nucleotides agree with TRBD1. The ends lost 3 bases at V and 4 bases at J; junction bases unmatched: 11. The length of the CDR3 is 18 residues. From germline, CDR1 is SGHDT and CDR2 YYEEEE. CDR3 sequence: CASSSGTGGGFGNQPQHF. CDR3 DNA: TGTGCCAGCAGCTCCGGGACAGGGGGCGGGTTTGGAAATCAGCCCCAGCATTTT. The whole variable domain, remainder taken from reference TRBV5-6 and TRBJ1-5, is DAGVTQSPTHLIKTRGQQVTLRCSPKSGHDTVSWYQQALGQGPQFIFQYYEEEERQRGNFPDRFSGHQFPNYSSELNVNALLLGDSALYLCASSSGTGGGFGNQPQHFGDGTRLSIL.

This clone was counted a few times. This chain joins TRBV19 and TRBJ1-5; unclear D gene. The CDR3 has 17 amino acids. The V end lost 10 bases, the J end lost 1 base, and 23 bases lay between the germline ends. Germline CDR1 LNHDA, CDR2 SQIVND (reference sequence). The CDR3 sequence is CATRRVGFEASNQPQHF. CDR3 DNA sequence: TGTGCCACCCGGAGGGTTGGGTTTGAAGCGAGCAATCAGCCCCAGCATTTT.

J is TRBJ2-1 and V is TRBV5-4, with 11 bases identical to TRBD2. The CDR3 consists of 17 residues. Germline trimming cut 6 bases from V and 6 bases from J; bases unmatched to any gene: 14. Germline CDR1 is SGHNT and CDR2 is YYREEE (reference sequence). The CDR3 DNA sequence: TGTGCCAGCACCGTTAGCGGGGGGGCCAGGATTGGCAATGAGCAGTTCTTC. Protein product: CASTVSGGARIGNEQFF.

The genes are TRBV6-5 and TRBJ2-5, with 11 bases aligning to TRBD2. Germline-derived CDR1 and CDR2 are MNHEY and SVGAGI. Losses at the gene ends were 2 bases for V and 4 bases for J; bases not matched to a gene: 3. The CDR3 length is 15 residues. The CDR3 DNA follows: TGTGCCAGCAGTTACCCGGGGACTAGCGGAGAGACCCAGTACTTC. Residues: CASSYPGTSGETQYF.

The J gene is TRBJ2-4, the V gene TRBV27, with unresolved D. Per germline, CDR1 MNHEY and CDR2 SMNVEV (reference sequence). CDR3 length equals 16 residues. V lost 5 bases, J lost 0 bases, and 14 bases lay in between. The DNA for the CDR3 is TGTGCCAGCAGTCCCCGAATCCGACTAGCCAAAAACATTCAGTACTTC. This sequence encodes CASSPRIRLAKNIQYF.

This clone was found once. The chain links TRBV30 to TRBJ2-3; D ambiguous. CDR1 and CDR2 (germline): GTSNPN, SVGIG (reference sequence). Trimming took off 3 bases at V and 0 bases at J, with 13 bases between the two ends. This CDR3 is 15 amino acids long. DNA for the CDR3: TGTGCCTGGAGAAGTCGGGTCACTAGCACAGATACGCAGTATTTT. It specifies CAWRSRVTSTDTQYF.

This rearrangement joins TRBV18 to TRBJ2-1; perhaps TRBD1 as D (6 bases). Germline V lookup: CDR1 KGHSH, CDR2 LQKENI. The CDR3 length is 15 residues. V was shortened by 4 bases and J by 3 bases, with 13 bases between the two germline ends. This CDR3 is CASSLGQGVYNEQFF. In nucleotides, the CDR3 is TGTGCCAGCTCACTGGGACAAGGAGTCTACAATGAGCAGTTCTTC.

The chain has TRBV5-8 and TRBJ2-6, with D perhaps TRBD1 (7 bases). The CDR3 is 14 amino acids. The germline gives CDR1 SGHTS, CDR2 YDEGEE. The ends were cut back, 8 bases at V and 0 bases at J, with 9 bases in the middle. CDR3 sequence: CASQGGSGANVLTF. In DNA, the CDR3 is TGTGCCAGTCAGGGGGGCTCTGGGGCCAACGTCCTGACTTTC.

The gene calls are TRBV29-1 and TRBJ2-2, with 7 bases matching TRBD2. The CDR3 runs 17 residues. Losses at the gene ends were 2 bases for V and 1 base for J; bases not matched to a gene: 10. Per germline, CDR1 SQVTM and CDR2 ANQGSEA. The CDR3 sequence is CSVESPGGGRNTGELFF. CDR3 sequence (DNA): TGCAGCGTTGAATCCCCTGGCGGGGGAAGGAACACCGGGGAGCTGTTTTTT.

This rearrangement joins TRBV11-2 to TRBJ2-7; 8 nucleotides match TRBD1. Trimming at V came to 1 base and at J to 4 bases, leaving 6 bases not matched to a gene. The CDR3 totals 15 residues. Germline V CDR1 and CDR2: SGHAT, FQNNGV. The CDR3 loop is CASSLVRTGWYEQYF. As DNA, the CDR3 is TGTGCCAGCAGCTTAGTCCGGACAGGGTGGTACGAGCAGTACTTC. Variable domain in full (rest from reference TRBV11-2 and TRBJ2-7): EAGVAQSPRYKIIEKRQSVAFWCNPISGHATLYWYQQILGQGPKLLIQFQNNGVVDDSQLPKDRFSAERLKGVDSTLKIQPAKLEDSAVYLCASSLVRTGWYEQYFGPGTRLTVT.

The chain combines TRBV6-4 with TRBJ2-3, with 9 bases fitting TRBD2. Germline values: CDR1 MRHNA, CDR2 SNTAGT. Trimming removed 5 bases from V and 3 bases from J; junction bases left unmatched: 6. This CDR3 comprises 15 residues. The CDR3 DNA reads TGTGCCAGCAGTTTTCTCGCGGGGGGGACAGATACGCAGTATTTT. This translates into CASSFLAGGTDTQYF.

This chain joins TRBV15 and TRBJ2-3; TRBD2 matches 11 bases. The CDR3 has 14 residues. The V gene end was trimmed by 3 bases and the J gene end by 5 bases; junction bases not matched to a gene: 1. Germline loops: CDR1 LNHNV, CDR2 YYDKDF (reference sequence). CDR3 nucleotides: TGTGCCACCAGCAGGGGACTAGCGGAAGATACGCAGTATTTT. Its protein is CATSRGLAEDTQYF.

The chain links TRBV9 to TRBJ2-7; perhaps TRBD1 as D (5 bases). CDR1 is SGDLS, CDR2 YYNGEE, per germline. This CDR3 is built from 14 residues. V lost 4 bases, J lost 3 bases, and 14 bases lay in between. The chain's CDR3 is CASSPDSSVYEQYF. CDR3 coding DNA: TGTGCCAGCAGCCCCGACAGTTCAGTCTACGAGCAGTACTTC.

V gene TRBV7-6 combines with J gene TRBJ2-5, with a tentative D call TRBD2 (6 bases). CDR1 is SGHVS, CDR2 FNYEAQ, per germline. V lost 3 bases and J 0 bases, leaving 11 bases between the germline ends. This CDR3 region has 15 residues. The CDR3 region is CASSLGGLNQETQYF. The CDR3 nucleotides are TGTGCCAGCAGCTTGGGGGGACTGAACCAAGAGACCCAGTACTTC.

This sequence joins TRBV9 and TRBJ2-7, with 10 bases identical to TRBD2. CDR1 is SGDLS and CDR2 is YYNGEE in the germline V gene. The CDR3 contains 16 residues. Unmatched junction bases numbered 9, after V lost 3 bases and J lost 3 bases. The DNA of the CDR3 is TGTGCCAGCAGCGCCGATCCTAGCGGGGGAATCTACGAGCAGTACTTC. Protein: CASSADPSGGIYEQYF.

The CDR3 reads CASRQGLGEQYF. The CDR3 nucleotides read TGTGCCAGCAGGCAGGGGCTGGGGGAGCAGTACTTC. The J gene is TRBJ2-7, the V gene TRBV3-1 (or the pseudogene TRBV3-2), with D possibly TRBD1 on 6 matching bases. Germline loops: CDR1 LGHDT, CDR2 YNNKEL (reference sequence). V was trimmed by 6 bases and J by 7 bases, leaving 13 bases between them. This CDR3 has 12 amino acids.

The rearrangement links TRBV6-2 or TRBV6-3 to TRBJ2-5; 10 bases are a match to TRBD1. V shed 5 bases, J shed 5 bases, and the junction held 8 bases outside the gene matches. Germline V gene data show CDR1 as MNHEY and CDR2 as SVGEGT. The CDR3 is made up of 15 amino acids. CDR3 bases: TGTGCCAGCAGTCTGGTCGGGACAGGGGACGAGACCCAGTACTTC. Translated, it gives CASSLVGTGDETQYF.